In its sample, the clone carrying this TCR delta chain ranks as medium-sized. Different DNA sequences within this sample yield the same CDR3. This sample was taken from a study of gamma-delta chains in newborns, infants, children. TCRdb applied CATT to the reads for clone calling. The sample lists roughly 5,800 delta-chain clones, around 18% seen once, with approximately 4.8% in the top ten. Germline V gene lookup returns CDR1 GEAIGNYY and CDR2 EKD. The CDR3 loop spans 15 amino acids. The junction had 4 bases not matched to a gene; V was cut back by 1 base and J by 0 bases. The chain links TRDV2 to TRDJ1, with 7 bases identical to TRDD3. This sequence originates from a child who was a newborn, infant or young child, either healthy, febrile or measles-vaccinated (not recorded which). The material sequenced was blood. The CDR3 is CACDTLGIYTDKLIF. CDR3 bases: TGTGCCTGTGACACACTGGGGATTTACACCGATAAACTCATCTTT.